The present TCR beta chain was sequenced within a study of beta chain features in type 1 diabetes. Study findings and constraints: Significant though moderate, a shortening of TCRB CDR3s appeared in all four CD4+ subsets of Type 1 diabetes patients.

CD45RO/CCR7/CD25/CD127/CD95/CD27 staining was used to isolate CD4+ naive, central memory, regulatory and stem cell-like memory cells by sorting. Every bit of the isolated RNA underwent reverse transcription, so sequencing read expressed TCRB transcripts. Repertoires were generated with immunoSEQ multiplex PCR, while TCRdb's copy carries only in-frame clones and drops some. The data show roughly 130,000 clones, 15% to 20% seen once. Germline assignment: CDR1 LGHNA and CDR2 YSLEER. The CDR3 totals 14 residues. The V end was cut by 1 base, the J end by 7 bases, with 11 bases between. This clone showed up just a few times. Its matching antigen is unknown.

Sequencing was done on a sample of central memory CD4+ T cells from blood. The rearrangement uses TRBV4-3 and TRBJ2-4; perhaps TRBD2 as D (6 bases). The clonotype originates from a man aged 30-40 years with type 1 diabetes. The DNA for the CDR3 is TGCGCCAGCAGCCAAGGAGGCGGGACGAACATTCAGTACTTC. As protein: CASSQGGGTNIQYF.